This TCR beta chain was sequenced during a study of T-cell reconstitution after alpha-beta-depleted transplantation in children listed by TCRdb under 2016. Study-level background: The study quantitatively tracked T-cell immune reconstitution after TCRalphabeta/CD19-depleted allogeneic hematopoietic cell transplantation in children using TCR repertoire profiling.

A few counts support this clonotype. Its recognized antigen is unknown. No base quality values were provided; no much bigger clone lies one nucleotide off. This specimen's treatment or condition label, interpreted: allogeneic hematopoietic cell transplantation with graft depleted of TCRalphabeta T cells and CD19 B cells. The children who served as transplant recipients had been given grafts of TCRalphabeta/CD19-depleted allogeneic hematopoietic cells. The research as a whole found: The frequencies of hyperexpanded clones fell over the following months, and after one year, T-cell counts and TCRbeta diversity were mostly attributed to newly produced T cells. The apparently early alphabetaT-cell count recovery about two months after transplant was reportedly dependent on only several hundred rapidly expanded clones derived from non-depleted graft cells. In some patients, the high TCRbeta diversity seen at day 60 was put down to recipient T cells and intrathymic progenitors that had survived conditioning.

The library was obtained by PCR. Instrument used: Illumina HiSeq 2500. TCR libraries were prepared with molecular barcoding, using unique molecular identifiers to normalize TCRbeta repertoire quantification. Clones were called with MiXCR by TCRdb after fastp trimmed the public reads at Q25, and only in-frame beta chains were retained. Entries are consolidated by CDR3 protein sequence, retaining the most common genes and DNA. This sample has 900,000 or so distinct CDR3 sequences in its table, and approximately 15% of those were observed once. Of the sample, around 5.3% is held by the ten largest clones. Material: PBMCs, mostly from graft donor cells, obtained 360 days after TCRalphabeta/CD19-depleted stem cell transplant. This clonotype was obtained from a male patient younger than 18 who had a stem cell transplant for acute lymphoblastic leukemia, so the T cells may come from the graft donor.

The CDR3 region reads CATSDLGTVQETQYF. In nucleotides, the sequence is TGTGCCACCAGTGATTTGGGGACAGTCCAAGAGACCCAGTACTTC. The chain was built from TRBV24-1 and TRBJ2-5, with 7 junctional bases fitting TRBD1. The CDR3 has 15 amino acids, counting the end cysteine and phenylalanine. The CDR3 DNA has 45 bases and is translated from base 1. CDR1 and CDR2 are drawn from the germline V gene: KGHDR, SFDVKD. Trimmed from V: 0 bases; trimmed from J: 1 base; junction bases lacking a gene match: 1.